Shown below are 5 T cell receptor beta chains from a single sample sequenced in a study of beta chain features in type 1 diabetes. Their cognate antigens are unknown. Expressed TCRB transcripts were sequenced after all isolated RNA was converted to cDNA. TCRdb's copy holds only in-frame clones and misses some; the assay was immunoSEQ multiplex PCR. The sample records a few hundred thousand clones, about 12% being singletons. Study results and caveats: Across all four CD4+ subsets, people with type 1 diabetes showed modestly shorter TCRB CDR3s.

The material sequenced was naive CD4+ T cells from blood. The receptors stem from a woman in her late teens or twenties with type 1 diabetes.

The chain combines TRBV2 with TRBJ2-5; D is perhaps TRBD2 (5 bases). This CDR3 is 15 amino acids long. Between the trimmed V and J ends, which lost 6 bases and 5 bases, there was a span of 19 bases. Germline CDR1 and CDR2: SNHLY and FYNNEI. The CDR3 DNA reads TGTGCCAGCAGCGACGGGTTTTCGCGCGGGGAGACCCAGTACTTC. This translates into CASSDGFSRGETQYF.

The chain is built from TRBV11-1 and TRBJ2-4; 9 positions agree with TRBD1. J was trimmed by 7 bases and V by 7 bases; bases with no gene match: 14. This CDR3 comprises 16 residues. From germline, CDR1 is SGHAT and CDR2 FQDESV (reference sequence). The CDR3 region has the DNA TGTGCCAGCACCCTACGGAAGGGACAGGGAGATAACATTCAGTACTTC. It yields the protein CASTLRKGQGDNIQYF.

As regards this clone: A read error may account for a junction end that differs from germline. The gene calls are TRBV5-1 and TRBJ2-5; D is undetermined. Per germline, CDR1 SGHRS and CDR2 YFSETQ. The CDR3 contains 14 residues. CDR3 protein: CASTLERSQETQYF. Here the CDR3 DNA reads TGCGCCAGCACCTTGGAACGGTCCCAAGAGACCCAGTACTTC.

V is TRBV7-9 and J is TRBJ1-1, with D tentatively TRBD1 (5 bases). Germline V lookup: CDR1 SEHNR, CDR2 FQNEAQ (reference sequence). The CDR3 runs 11 residues. Deletions cut 3 bases from V and 10 bases from J, with 9 bases between. Written as DNA, the CDR3 is TGTGCCAGCAGCTTGGGGGGGTTAGCTTTCTTT. This sequence encodes CASSLGGLAFF.

This clone was seen once. This sequence joins TRBV7-2 and TRBJ1-2; weak D call: TRBD1 (5 bases). Trimming took off 1 base at V and 4 bases at J, with 10 bases between the two ends. Germline assignment: CDR1 SGHTA and CDR2 FQGNSA. CDR3 length: 14 residues. CDR3 coding DNA: TGTGCCAGCAGCTTAGAAGGGGCAGTCTATGGCTACACCTTC. It codes for CASSLEGAVYGYTF.